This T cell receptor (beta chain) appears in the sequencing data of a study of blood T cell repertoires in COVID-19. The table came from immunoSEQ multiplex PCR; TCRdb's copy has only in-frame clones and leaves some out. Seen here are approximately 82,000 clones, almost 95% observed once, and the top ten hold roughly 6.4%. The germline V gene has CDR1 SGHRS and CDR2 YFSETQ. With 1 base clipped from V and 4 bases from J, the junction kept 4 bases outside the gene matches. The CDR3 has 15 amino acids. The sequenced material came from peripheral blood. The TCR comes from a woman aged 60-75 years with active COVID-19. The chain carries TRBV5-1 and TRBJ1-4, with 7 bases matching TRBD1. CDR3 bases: TGCGCCAGCAGCTTGCCGACAGGGAATAATGAAAAACTGTTTTTT. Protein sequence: CASSLPTGNNEKLFF. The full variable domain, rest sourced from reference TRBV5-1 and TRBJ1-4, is KAGVTQTPRYLIKTRGQQVTLSCSPISGHRSVSWYQQTPGQGLQFLFEYFSETQRNKGNFPGRFSGRQFSNSRSEMNVSTLELGDSALYLCASSLPTGNNEKLFFGSGTQLSVL.